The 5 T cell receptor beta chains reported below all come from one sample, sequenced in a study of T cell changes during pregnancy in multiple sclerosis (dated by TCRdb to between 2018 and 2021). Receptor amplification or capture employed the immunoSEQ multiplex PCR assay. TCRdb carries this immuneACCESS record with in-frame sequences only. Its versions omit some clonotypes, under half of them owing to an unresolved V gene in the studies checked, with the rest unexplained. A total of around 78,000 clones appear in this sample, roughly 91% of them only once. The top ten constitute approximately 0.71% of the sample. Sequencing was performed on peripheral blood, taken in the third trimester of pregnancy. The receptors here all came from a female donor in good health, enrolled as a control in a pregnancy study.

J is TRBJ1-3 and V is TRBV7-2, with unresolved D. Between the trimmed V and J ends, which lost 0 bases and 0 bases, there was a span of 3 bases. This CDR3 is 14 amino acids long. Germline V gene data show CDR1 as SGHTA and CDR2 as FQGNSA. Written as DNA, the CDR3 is TGTGCCAGCAGCTTAGCACACTCTGGAAACACCATATATTTT. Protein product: CASSLAHSGNTIYF.

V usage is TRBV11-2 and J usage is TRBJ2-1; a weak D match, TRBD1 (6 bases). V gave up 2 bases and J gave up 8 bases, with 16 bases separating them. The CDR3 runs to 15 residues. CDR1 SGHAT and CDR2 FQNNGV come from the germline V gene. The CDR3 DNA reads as TGTGCCAGCAGCTTACATGGCAGGGGTCCTCATGAGCAGTTCTTC. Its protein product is CASSLHGRGPHEQFF.

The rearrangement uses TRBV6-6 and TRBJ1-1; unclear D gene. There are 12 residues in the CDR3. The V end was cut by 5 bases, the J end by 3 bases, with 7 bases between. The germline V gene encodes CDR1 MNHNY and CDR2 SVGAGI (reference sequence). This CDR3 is CASSLGDTEAFF. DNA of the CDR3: TGTGCCAGCAGTCTCGGGGACACTGAAGCTTTCTTT.

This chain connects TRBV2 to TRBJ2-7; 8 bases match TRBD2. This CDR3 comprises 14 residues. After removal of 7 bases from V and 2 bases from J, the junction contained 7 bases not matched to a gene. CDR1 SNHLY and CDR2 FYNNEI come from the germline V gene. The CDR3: CASKVGLATYEQYF. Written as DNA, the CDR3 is TGTGCCAGCAAAGTCGGACTAGCAACCTACGAGCAGTACTTC.

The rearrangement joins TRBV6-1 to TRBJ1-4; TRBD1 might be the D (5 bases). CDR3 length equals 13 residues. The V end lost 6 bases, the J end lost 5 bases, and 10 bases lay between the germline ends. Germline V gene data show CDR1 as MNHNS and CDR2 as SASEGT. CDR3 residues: CASSLDRNEKLFF. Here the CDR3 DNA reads TGTGCCAGCAGCCTAGACAGAAATGAAAAACTGTTTTTT.